This T cell receptor beta chain was captured in a study of T cell repertoires in cytomegalovirus infection. CDR1 is LNHDA and CDR2 is SQIVND in the germline V gene (reference sequence). The CDR3 runs to 20 residues. The trim removed 9 bases at V and 0 bases at J, leaving 21 bases unmatched. On this clonotype itself: The antigen is unknown.

TCRdb itself ran the reads through MiXCR, one entry per CDR3 protein. The sample records approximately 770,000 distinct CDR3 sequences, 25% to 35% being singletons. This chain uses TRBV19 with TRBJ1-1, with TRBD1 matching 11 bases. The TCR sequence derives from a human donor in good health (CMV status not recorded). Some clones in this sample may be carry-over from other donors' samples. The specimen was cultured CD8+ T cells from PBMCs, collected from culture after CMV antigen stimulation. In nucleotides, the CDR3 is TGTGCCAGCAGGGACAGGGGGGTGTTCGAGGTGTTCCCGATGAACACTGAAGCTTTCTTT. It yields the protein CASRDRGVFEVFPMNTEAFF.